This record looks at one T cell receptor (beta chain) sequence and its context. It may be a read error: a sequence one base away is much more abundant. From RNA transcripts, TCR beta CDR3 regions were amplified. First-round RT-PCR of the TCR CDR3 relied on the HTBI primer set. Via MiXCR, TCRdb re-called the multiplex PCR reads, giving one row per CDR3 protein. The repertoire consists of approximately 620,000 distinct CDR3 sequences, with approximately 15% occurring once and the leading ten covering 5.5% to 7.5%. CDR3 length: 13 amino acids. The germline V gene has CDR1 MNHEY and CDR2 SMNVEV (reference sequence). V was shortened by 8 bases and J by 6 bases, with 14 bases between the two germline ends. These data are taken from a study of T cells in Graves' hyperthyroidism and ophthalmopathy.

The TCR sequence derives from a woman aged 30 to 39 with Graves' hyperthyroidism that later progressed to Graves' ophthalmopathy. The rearrangement uses TRBV27 and TRBJ2-1; D might be TRBD1 (5 bases). Input material: blood. As DNA, the CDR3 is TGTGCCAGCGCCCGGCGACAGAGCAATGAGCAGTTCTTC. This codes for CASARRQSNEQFF.